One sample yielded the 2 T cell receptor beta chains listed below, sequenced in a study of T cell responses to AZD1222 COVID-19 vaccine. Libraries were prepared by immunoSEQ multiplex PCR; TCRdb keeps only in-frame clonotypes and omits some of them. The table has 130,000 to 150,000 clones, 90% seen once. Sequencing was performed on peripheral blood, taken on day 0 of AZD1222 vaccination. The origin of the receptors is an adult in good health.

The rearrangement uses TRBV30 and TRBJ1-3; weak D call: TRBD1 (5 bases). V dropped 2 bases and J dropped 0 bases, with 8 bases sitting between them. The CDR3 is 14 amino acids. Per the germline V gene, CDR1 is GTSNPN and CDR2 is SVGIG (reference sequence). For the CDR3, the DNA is TGTGCCTGGAGTCCGGACACCTCTGGAAACACCATATATTTT. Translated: CAWSPDTSGNTIYF.

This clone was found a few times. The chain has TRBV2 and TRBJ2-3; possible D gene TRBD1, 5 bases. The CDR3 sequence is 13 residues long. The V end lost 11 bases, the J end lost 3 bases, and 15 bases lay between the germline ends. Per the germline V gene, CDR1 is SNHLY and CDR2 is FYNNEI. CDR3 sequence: CAGRQSGTDTQYF. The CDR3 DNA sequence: TGTGCCGGCCGACAGTCAGGAACAGATACGCAGTATTTT.